These 13 T cell receptor beta chains share one sample of origin, sequenced in a study of T cell repertoires in aging, cancer and after chemotherapy. TRB rearrangements spanning V, D and J were amplified using mixed TRB-A/B primers. MiXCR, run by TCRdb on the multiplex PCR reads, gives a single entry per CDR3 protein. Altogether about 8,700 distinct CDR3 sequences are present, less than 55% being singletons, with the ten largest covering 20%. Amplification of TCR beta used genomic DNA extracted from peripheral blood. Sequenced sample: blood. Receptors originate from a human donor in good health.

By sample fraction, this clonotype is large (0.1 to 1%). The CDR3 is CAWSPPQGGSSPLHF. The DNA for the CDR3 is TGTGCCTGGAGCCCACCTCAGGGAGGGAGCTCACCCCTCCACTTT. The chain is built from TRBV30 and TRBJ1-6, with a weak D call TRBD1 (5 bases). V dropped 3 bases and J dropped 10 bases, with 19 bases sitting between them. The germline V gene encodes CDR1 GTSNPN and CDR2 SVGIG (reference sequence). The CDR3 runs to 15 residues.

The rearrangement joins TRBV5-1 to TRBJ2-7; TRBD2 matches 10 bases. The CDR3 covers 15 residues. Germline loops: CDR1 SGHRS, CDR2 YFSETQ. The junction had 8 bases not matched to a gene; V was cut back by 5 bases and J by 3 bases. CDR3 sequence (DNA): TGCGCCAGCAGACCTAGGACTAGCGGAGTCTACGAGCAGTACTTC. This sequence encodes CASRPRTSGVYEQYF.

V usage is TRBV29-1 and J usage is TRBJ2-1; TRBD2 matches 9 bases. CDR1 SQVTM and CDR2 ANQGSEA come from the germline V gene. The trim removed 4 bases at V and 4 bases at J, leaving 11 bases unmatched. The CDR3 length is 16 residues. In nucleotides, the CDR3 is TGCAGCGTTGGCCGGGGCGGGGGGGCAGAGTACAATGAGCAGTTCTTC. Amino acids: CSVGRGGGAEYNEQFF.

This clonotype has more than one count but fewer than ten. V usage is TRBV6-1 and J usage is TRBJ2-7; 13 bases are shared with TRBD2. The CDR3 has 14 residues. V shed 6 bases and J 5 bases; nucleotides not matched to a gene: 4. Germline V gene sequence: CDR1 MNHNS, CDR2 SASEGT. CDR3 nucleotide sequence: TGTGCCAGCAGACTAGCGGGAGGGAAAAACGAGCAGTACTTC. Translation: CASRLAGGKNEQYF.

This clonotype was seen only a few times. As DNA, the CDR3 is TGTGCCAGCAGTTCGACTAGCGGGAGAGCATGGGAGACCCAGTACTTC. Translated: CASSSTSGRAWETQYF. The J gene is TRBJ2-5, the V gene TRBV12-3 or TRBV12-4, with 12 bases fitting TRBD2. V was pared by 4 bases and J by 5 bases, with 8 bases of the junction left unmatched. This CDR3 spans 16 amino acids.

This clonotype occurred a few times. The chain uses TRBV29-1 and TRBJ1-1, with 9 bases fitting TRBD1. The V gene's germline CDR1 is SQVTM and CDR2 ANQGSEA. The V segment lost 6 bases and the J segment 3 bases; nucleotides outside the gene matches: 2. The CDR3 extends over 12 amino acids. The CDR3 is CSVRTGDTEAFF. The DNA of the CDR3 is TGCAGCGTCCGGACAGGGGACACTGAAGCTTTCTTT.

The genes are TRBV11-1 and TRBJ2-7, with TRBD2 as a possible D gene (6 bases). Trimming cost V 5 bases and J 2 bases, with 19 bases left between them. Germline V gene data show CDR1 as SGHAT and CDR2 as FQDESV (reference sequence). CDR3 size: 16 residues. DNA for the CDR3: TGTGCCAGCAGCCCTATCGCAAGGAGGGGCACCTACGAGCAGTACTTC. It is translated as CASSPIARRGTYEQYF.

This clonotype was observed once. The chain employs TRBV20-1 and TRBJ2-7, with D perhaps TRBD1 (6 bases). The CDR3 consists of 14 residues. The V gene lost 2 bases and the J gene lost 3 bases, with 14 bases spanning the gap. In germline, CDR1 is DFQATT, CDR2 SNEGSKA (reference sequence). DNA of the CDR3: TGCAGTGCTAGATATCCGGACAGCGTCTACGAGCAGTACTTC. Amino acids: CSARYPDSVYEQYF.

The chain recombines TRBV18 with TRBJ2-3, with a weak D call TRBD1 (6 bases). Trimming left V 2 bases short and J 3 bases short, with 9 bases between. Germline-derived CDR1 and CDR2 are KGHSH and LQKENI. CDR3 size: 14 residues. The chain's CDR3 is CASSPTGPTDTQYF. CDR3 DNA sequence: TGTGCCAGCTCACCAACAGGGCCAACAGATACGCAGTATTTT. Full variable domain (remainder filled in from reference TRBV18 and TRBJ2-3): NAGVMQNPRHLVRRRGQEARLRCSPMKGHSHVYWYRQLPEEGLKFMVYLQKENIIDESGMPKERFSAEFPKEGPSILRIQQVVRGDSAAYFCASSPTGPTDTQYFGPGTRLTVL.

The CDR3 region is CASSSGQGYEQYF. CDR3 sequence (DNA): TGCGCCAGCAGCTCGGGACAGGGCTACGAGCAGTACTTC. V gene TRBV5-1 combines with J gene TRBJ2-7, with 9 bases identical to TRBD1. Looked up from germline, CDR1 is SGHRS and CDR2 is YFSETQ. There are 13 residues in the CDR3. The ends lost 3 bases at V and 3 bases at J; junction bases unmatched: 1.

This clonotype was counted a single time. The V gene is TRBV6-5, the J gene TRBJ1-1, with D unclear. V was trimmed by 4 bases and J by 5 bases, leaving 14 bases between them. The CDR3 contains 14 residues. In germline, CDR1 is MNHEY, CDR2 SVGAGI. The CDR3 sequence: CASSSGREGTEAFF. In nucleotides, the CDR3 is TGTGCCAGCAGTTCTGGACGAGAGGGAACTGAAGCTTTCTTT.

This chain uses TRBV6-5 with TRBJ2-5, with TRBD2 matching over 10 bases. CDR3 length: 15 amino acids. J lost 3 bases, V lost 6 bases, and 7 bases had no gene match. Germline values: CDR1 MNHEY, CDR2 SVGAGI. The CDR3 DNA sequence: TGTGCCAGCAGCACCCGTCTAGCGGGGGAAGAGACCCAGTACTTC. Its protein product is CASSTRLAGEETQYF.

The sample holds one count of this clonotype. The V call is TRBV6-5, the J call TRBJ2-5, with 9 bases fitting TRBD2. Germline V lookup: CDR1 MNHEY, CDR2 SVGAGI. This CDR3 is 14 amino acids long. V shed 6 bases, J shed 2 bases, and the junction held 4 bases outside the gene matches. CDR3 protein: CASRLTSGQETQYF. As DNA, the CDR3 is TGTGCCAGCAGATTGACTAGCGGACAAGAGACCCAGTACTTC.